This TCR beta chain was captured in a study of CD8+CD57+ T cells in acquired aplastic anemia (dated by TCRdb to 2017 to 2018). Concerning the study at large: DNA extracted from sorted CD4+ and CD8+ cells had a mean of approximately 3.3 ug, with a range of about 0.19 to 30 ug. Healthy donor samples averaged about 9.8 million reads for CD4+ and about 12 million for CD8+ cells. Paper-wide results and their limitations: Roughly 30 CD8+ CDR3 sequences were found to be shared between patients and controls, but these sequences appeared to be highly expressed in patients and within the immunodominant clones of the patients. CD8+ Simpson's diversity did not differ significantly between patients and healthy controls (P=0.060).

The study deep-sequenced TCR repertoires of sorted CD4+ and CD8+ blood T cells from severe aplastic anemia patients and healthy subjects. Ficoll-Paque density gradient centrifugation was used to isolate peripheral blood mononuclear cells. Before DNA was extracted, CD4+ and CD8+ T cells were sorted using either FACS or magnetic beads. Details on this clonotype: No cognate antigen has been identified for it. Per-base qualities were not stored, and no clone one base away is much larger.

TCR beta VDJ combination and CDR3 sequence profiling used genomic DNA as the template. TCR repertoire sequencing was run on an Illumina HiSeq 2000. As for the authors' bioinformatics: Repertoires were assessed using TRBV/TRBJ rearrangement plots, CDR3 size and DJ length profiles, and Simpson's diversity index. The immunodominant clone was defined as the most abundant DNA sequence in deep sequencing data. CDR3 amino acid sequences were screened for sharing across subjects and were compared with published repertoires and the VDJdb database. The raw public data were reprocessed by TCRdb itself: fastp quality trimming at Q25, MiXCR clonotype calling, in-frame beta chains only. CDR3 protein duplicates are merged, each entry listing the most common genes and DNA. The V and J calls follow TCRdb's processing rather than the paper's. Recorded for this sample are 60,000 to 75,000 distinct CDR3 sequences; roughly 58% of them occurred a single time. Over 2% of the sample belongs to the ten largest clones.

The CDR3 spans 16 residues, from the cysteine through the phenylalanine. Only CDR3 DNA remains: 48 bases, in frame from the first base. The junction shows trimming of 5 bases on V and 1 base on J, plus 12 bases between the germline ends. CDR1 is given as MDHEN and CDR2 as SYDVKM, both from the germline V gene. This chain is built from TRBV28 and TRBJ1-6, and TRBD1 may be the D gene, going by 5 matching bases. The sample comprised sorted CD4+, CD8+, or CD8+CD57+ T cells (not recorded which) from PBMCs. This clonotype was sampled from a human donor in good health, serving as a control. The sequence in DNA is TGTGCCAGCAGTCCCTCCGGGGGGTCCTATAATTCACCCCTCCACTTT. It encodes CASSPSGGSYNSPLHF.